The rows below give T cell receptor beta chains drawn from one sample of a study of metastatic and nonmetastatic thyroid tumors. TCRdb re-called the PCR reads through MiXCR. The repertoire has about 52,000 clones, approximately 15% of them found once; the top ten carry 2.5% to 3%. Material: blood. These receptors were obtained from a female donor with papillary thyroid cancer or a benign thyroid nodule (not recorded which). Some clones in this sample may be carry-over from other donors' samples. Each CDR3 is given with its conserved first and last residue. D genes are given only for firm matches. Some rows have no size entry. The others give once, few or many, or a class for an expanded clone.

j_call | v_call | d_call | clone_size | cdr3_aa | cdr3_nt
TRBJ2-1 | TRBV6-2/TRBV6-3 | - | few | CASSYSNTRNNEQFF | TGTGCCAGCAGTTACTCGAATACTAGGAACAATGAGCAGTTCTTC
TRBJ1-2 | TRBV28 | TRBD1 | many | CASSLFPETGNYGYTF | TGTGCCAGCAGTTTATTCCCGGAGACAGGGAACTATGGCTACACCTTC
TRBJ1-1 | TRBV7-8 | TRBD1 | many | CASSLGQGTITEAFF | TGTGCCAGCAGCTTAGGACAGGGTACTATCACTGAAGCTTTCTTT
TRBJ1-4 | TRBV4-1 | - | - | CASSQVFDKTNEKLFF | TGCGCCAGCAGCCAAGTTTTTGACAAAACTAATGAAAAACTGTTTTTT
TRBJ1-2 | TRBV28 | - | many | CATFVPNYGYTF | TGTGCTACATTTGTACCGAACTATGGCTACACCTTC
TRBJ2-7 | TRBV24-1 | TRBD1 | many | CATSDVSEGTGGEQYF | TGTGCCACCAGTGATGTAAGTGAAGGGACAGGTGGCGAGCAGTACTTC
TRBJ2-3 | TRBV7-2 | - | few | CASSLEVRTDTQYF | TGTGCCAGCAGCTTAGAAGTTAGAACAGATACGCAGTATTTT
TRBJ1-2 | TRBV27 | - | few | CASSLSCWGTANYGYTF | TGTGCCAGCAGTTTATCGTGTTGGGGGACGGCTAACTATGGCTACACCTTC
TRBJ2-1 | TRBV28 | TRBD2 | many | CASKGLAGEGYEQFF | TGTGCCAGCAAAGGTCTAGCGGGAGAAGGCTATGAGCAGTTCTTC
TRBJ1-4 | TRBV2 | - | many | CASSEDSWSEKLFF | TGTGCCAGCAGTGAGGACAGCTGGAGTGAAAAACTGTTTTTT
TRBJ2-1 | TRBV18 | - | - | CASSPPTSLGPYDEQFF | TGTGCCAGCTCACCACCTACTAGTTTGGGACCATACGATGAGCAGTTCTTC
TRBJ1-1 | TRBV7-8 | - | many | CASSLAGQGYTEAFF | TGTGCCAGCAGCTTAGCGGGGCAAGGATACACTGAAGCTTTCTTT
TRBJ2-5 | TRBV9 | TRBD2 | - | CASSFGPAGGFRDETQYF | TGTGCCAGCAGCTTTGGTCCAGCGGGAGGGTTTAGGGATGAGACCCAGTACTTC
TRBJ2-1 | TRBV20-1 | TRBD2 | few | CSALSLAGADEQFF | TGCAGTGCCCTGAGTCTAGCGGGAGCCGATGAGCAGTTCTTC
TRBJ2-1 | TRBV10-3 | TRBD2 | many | CAISGRAGAGYNEQFF | TGTGCCATCAGCGGACGAGCGGGAGCGGGCTACAATGAGCAGTTCTTC
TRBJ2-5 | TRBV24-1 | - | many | CATSDTGGGETQYF | TGTGCCACCAGTGACACAGGGGGAGGGGAGACCCAGTACTTC
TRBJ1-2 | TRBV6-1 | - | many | CASSYMGSYGYTF | TGTGCCAGCAGTTATATGGGGAGCTATGGCTACACCTTC
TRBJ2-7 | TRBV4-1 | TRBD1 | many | CASSPIFSRQGFGEQYF | TGCGCCAGCAGCCCTATCTTCAGTCGACAGGGGTTCGGCGAGCAGTACTTC
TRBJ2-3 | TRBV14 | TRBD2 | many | CASSRLAGSSSTDTQYF | TGTGCCAGCAGCCGGCTAGCGGGTTCTTCTAGCACAGATACGCAGTATTTT
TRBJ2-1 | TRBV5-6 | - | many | CASSLFLAYNEQFF | TGTGCCAGCAGCTTGTTCCTAGCCTACAATGAGCAGTTCTTC
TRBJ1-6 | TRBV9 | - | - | CASSVGGGNSPIHF | -
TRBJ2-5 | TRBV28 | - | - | CASSLAASSRETQYF | TGTGCCAGCAGTTTAGCTGCTAGTTCAAGAGAGACCCAGTACTTC